The 21 T cell receptor beta chains below were found in one sample sequenced in a study of cytomegalovirus exposure and HLA in healthy donors. Assay used: immunoSEQ multiplex PCR; TCRdb lists only in-frame clones, some missing. Among 300,000 or so clones listed, around 90% were seen once. Sequenced material: PBMCs. The receptors derive from a man younger than 45 in good health and CMV-seronegative.

CDR3 nucleotide sequence: TGTGCCAGCAGCCGCGACTTTATCCAGGGGGCTGAAGCTTTCTTT. As protein: CASSRDFIQGAEAFF. The gene calls are TRBV14 and TRBJ1-1; TRBD1 matches 7 bases. This CDR3 contains 15 residues. CDR1 and CDR2 from the germline V gene are SGHDN and FVKESK. Germline trimming cut 4 bases from V and 6 bases from J; bases unmatched to any gene: 11.

V and J are TRBV4-1 and TRBJ1-5, with D hard to call. The V and J ends lost 3 bases and 4 bases respectively, with 7 bases between them. The CDR3 length is 13 residues. Germline loops: CDR1 MGHRA, CDR2 YSYEKL. CDR3 sequence (DNA): TGCGCCAGCAGCCAGTCCAGGAATCAGCCCCAGCATTTT. It encodes CASSQSRNQPQHF.

The V gene is TRBV6-5, the J gene TRBJ1-2, with D perhaps TRBD1 (5 bases). The CDR3 covers 14 residues. The V gene's germline CDR1 is MNHEY and CDR2 SVGAGI. V was shortened by 9 bases and J by 4 bases, with 18 bases between the two germline ends. CDR3 residues: CASMEGGALYGYTF. The CDR3 DNA is TGTGCCAGTATGGAAGGAGGGGCACTCTATGGCTACACCTTC.

This clone has a handful of counts. The rearrangement joins TRBV5-6 to TRBJ1-1; D gene ambiguous. The germline V gene has CDR1 SGHDT and CDR2 YYEEEE. With 0 bases removed from V and 11 bases from J, the gap between germline ends came to 11 bases. The CDR3 is 12 amino acids. The CDR3 is CASSLGGFEAFF. DNA of the CDR3: TGTGCCAGCAGCTTGGGCGGCTTCGAGGCTTTCTTT.

V and J are TRBV6-1 and TRBJ2-3, with 11 bases matching TRBD2. This CDR3 is 16 amino acids long. Germline-derived CDR1 and CDR2 are MNHNS and SASEGT. V shed 0 bases and J 4 bases; nucleotides not matched to a gene: 3. For the CDR3, the DNA is TGTGCCAGCAGTGAAGCTACTAGCGGGGGAGCAGATACGCAGTATTTT. Translating it yields CASSEATSGGADTQYF.

The chain has TRBV5-1 and TRBJ2-3; no reliable D call. Germline V gene data show CDR1 as SGHRS and CDR2 as YFSETQ. V lost 9 bases and J lost 2, with 16 bases in between. This CDR3 has 14 amino acids. DNA for the CDR3: TGCGCCACCTCGCGGTCTGGAAACACAGATACGCAGTATTTT. This encodes CATSRSGNTDTQYF.

V is TRBV6-1 and J is TRBJ1-5; D ambiguous. The CDR3 has 14 residues. V lost 2 bases, J lost 6 bases, and 11 bases lay in between. Looked up from germline, CDR1 is MNHNS and CDR2 is SASEGT. CDR3 sequence reads: CASSESWSGQPQHF. In DNA form, the CDR3 reads TGTGCCAGCAGTGAAAGTTGGTCCGGTCAGCCCCAGCATTTT.

Points on this clone: Other DNA sequences within the sample encode an identical CDR3. The chain combines TRBV27 with TRBJ1-2; weak D call: TRBD1 (5 bases). The germline gives CDR1 MNHEY, CDR2 SMNVEV (reference sequence). CDR3 size: 14 residues. V gave up 0 bases and J gave up 1 base, with 6 bases separating them. CDR3 nucleotides: TGTGCCAGCAGTTTATCGGGGGGTAACTATGGCTACACCTTC. It yields the protein CASSLSGGNYGYTF.

The chain joins TRBV9 to TRBJ1-4; D ambiguous. This CDR3 has 15 amino acids. Between the trimmed V and J ends, which lost 0 bases and 8 bases, there was a span of 14 bases. Germline-derived CDR1 and CDR2 are SGDLS and YYNGEE. As DNA, the CDR3 is TGTGCCAGCAGCGTAGGGGGAGCAGCAGGCGAAAAACTGTTTTTT. Residues: CASSVGGAAGEKLFF.

This rearrangement joins TRBV7-2 to TRBJ2-5; D possibly corresponds to TRBD1 (6 bases). The CDR3 spans 13 residues. Trimming took 5 bases from V and 2 from J, leaving 9 bases between them. Germline V CDR1 and CDR2: SGHTA, FQGNSA. CDR3 residues: CASSTDRQETQYF. CDR3 in DNA: TGTGCCAGCAGCACCGACAGGCAAGAGACCCAGTACTTC.

The genes are TRBV7-9 and TRBJ2-2, with D perhaps TRBD1 (5 bases). The CDR3 has 16 residues. Germline assignment: CDR1 SEHNR and CDR2 FQNEAQ (reference sequence). V shed 3 bases and J shed 4 bases, with 15 bases lying between them. CDR3 region: CASSFAPGLTTGELFF. CDR3 nucleotide sequence: TGTGCCAGCAGCTTTGCCCCAGGGCTTACCACCGGGGAGCTGTTTTTT.

J is TRBJ2-7 and V is TRBV7-2, with 8 bases fitting TRBD2. With V trimmed by 8 bases and J by 0 bases, 9 bases remained unmatched. CDR1 is SGHTA and CDR2 is FQGNSA in the germline V gene. CDR3 size: 15 residues. CDR3 DNA: TGTGCCAGCTGGGCCGGGGGGGCCTTCTCCTACGAGCAGTACTTC. Translating it yields CASWAGGAFSYEQYF.

Turning to this clone: As the CDR3 is not closed by the conserved phenylalanine or tryptophan, this likely results from a read error. It is unclear where the CDR3 begins or ends on the DNA, so no DNA is shown, and the CDR3 is as TCRdb lists it. This rearrangement joins TRBV11-3 to TRBJ1-6; no check of the table's D call, TRBD1, against the DNA was made. The CDR3 totals 13 residues, both ends included. The V gene's germline CDR1 is SGHNT and CDR2 YENEEA. CDR3 amino acids: CASSLRTGQGDFP.

This chain connects TRBV6-4 to TRBJ2-1, with D unresolved. The germline gives CDR1 MRHNA, CDR2 SNTAGT. The CDR3 runs 14 residues. V dropped 9 bases and J dropped 3 bases, with 15 bases sitting between them. CDR3 in amino acids: CARSPQVSYNEQFF. CDR3 nucleotide sequence: TGTGCCAGGTCGCCGCAAGTGAGCTACAATGAGCAGTTCTTC.

V usage is TRBV12-5 and J usage is TRBJ1-1; D ambiguous. This CDR3 spans 14 amino acids. The V end was cut by 7 bases, the J end by 1 base, with 13 bases between. The germline V gene has CDR1 LGHNT and CDR2 FRNRAP. In DNA form, the CDR3 reads TGTGCTAGTGCCCTGGATGCGGGGAACACTGAAGCTTTCTTT. Its translation is CASALDAGNTEAFF.

The chain links TRBV9 to TRBJ1-3, with D tentatively TRBD1 (5 bases). CDR3 length: 15 residues. Germline assignment: CDR1 SGDLS and CDR2 YYNGEE. Trimming left V 4 bases short and J 0 bases short, with 11 bases between. As DNA, the CDR3 is TGTGCCAGCAGCCCATTGGGGGGCTCTGGAAACACCATATATTTT. Translation: CASSPLGGSGNTIYF.

The chain combines TRBV6-1 with TRBJ1-2; 10 bases are a match to TRBD1. The V and J ends lost 2 bases and 8 bases, in that order; junction bases with no gene match: 8. The CDR3 has 15 residues. The germline gives CDR1 MNHNS, CDR2 SASEGT. CDR3 amino acids: CASSEFFGTGAGYTF. The CDR3 DNA sequence: TGTGCCAGCAGTGAATTCTTTGGGACAGGGGCAGGCTACACCTTC.

The J gene is TRBJ2-5, the V gene TRBV7-8; a weak D match, TRBD2 (5 bases). The CDR3 length is 16 residues. Germline CDR1 and CDR2: SGHVS and FQNEAQ. V was shortened by 0 bases and J by 5 bases, with 16 bases between the two germline ends. As DNA, the CDR3 is TGTGCCAGCAGCTTAGCGTCAGCGGTAAAAACGGAGACCCAGTACTTC. This encodes CASSLASAVKTETQYF.

The chain recombines TRBV11-2 with TRBJ2-7; D remains ambiguous. Trimming took off 5 bases at V and 4 bases at J, with 6 bases between the two ends. CDR3 length: 11 residues. Germline V gives CDR1 SGHAT, CDR2 FQNNGV. CDR3 DNA sequence: TGTGCCAGCAGCCCCAGTTACGAGCAGTACTTC. Protein product: CASSPSYEQYF.

The chain employs TRBV19 and TRBJ2-5; TRBD1 might be the D (5 bases). The length of the CDR3 is 13 residues. Between the trimmed V and J ends, which lost 1 base and 5 bases, there was a span of 8 bases. Germline CDR1 reads LNHDA; CDR2 reads SQIVND (reference sequence). The CDR3 nucleotides are TGTGCCAGTAGTATAGTTAAGGGGGAGACCCAGTACTTC. It yields the protein CASSIVKGETQYF.

In its sample, this clone was seen a few times. This chain uses TRBV27 with TRBJ2-7; no reliable D call. Germline lookup yields CDR1 MNHEY and CDR2 SMNVEV (reference sequence). The CDR3 length is 13 residues. The ends were cut back, 4 bases at V and 1 base at J, with 8 bases in the middle. The CDR3 DNA follows: TGTGCCAGCAGTTATAGTTATTCCTACGAGCAGTACTTC. Its protein product is CASSYSYSYEQYF.